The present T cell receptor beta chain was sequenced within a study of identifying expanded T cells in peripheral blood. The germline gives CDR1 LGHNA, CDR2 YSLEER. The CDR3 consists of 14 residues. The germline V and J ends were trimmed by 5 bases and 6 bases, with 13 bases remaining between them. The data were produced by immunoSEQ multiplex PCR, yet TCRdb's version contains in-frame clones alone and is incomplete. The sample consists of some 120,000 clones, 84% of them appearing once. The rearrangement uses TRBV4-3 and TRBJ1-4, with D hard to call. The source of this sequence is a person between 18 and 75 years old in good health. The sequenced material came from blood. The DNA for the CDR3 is TGCGCCAGCAGCTCCCGCGGTAAGGATGAAAAACTGTTTTTT. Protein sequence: CASSSRGKDEKLFF.